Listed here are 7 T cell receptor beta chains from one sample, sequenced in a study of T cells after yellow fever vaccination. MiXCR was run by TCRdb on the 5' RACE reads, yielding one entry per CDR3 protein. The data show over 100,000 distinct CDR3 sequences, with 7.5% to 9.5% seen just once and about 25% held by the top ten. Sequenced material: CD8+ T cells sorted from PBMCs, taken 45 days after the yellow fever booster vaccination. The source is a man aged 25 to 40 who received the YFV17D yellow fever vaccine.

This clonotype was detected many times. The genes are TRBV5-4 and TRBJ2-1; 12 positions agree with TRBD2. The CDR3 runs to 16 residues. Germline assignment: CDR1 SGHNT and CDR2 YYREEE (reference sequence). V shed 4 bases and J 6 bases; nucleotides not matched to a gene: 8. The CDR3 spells CASSVATSGSRNEQFF. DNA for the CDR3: TGTGCCAGCAGCGTAGCGACTAGCGGGAGTCGCAATGAGCAGTTCTTC. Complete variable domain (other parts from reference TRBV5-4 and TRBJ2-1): ETGVTQSPTHLIKTRGQQVTLRCSSQSGHNTVSWYQQALGQGPQFIFQYYREEENGRGNFPPRFSGLQFPNYSSELNVNALELDDSALYLCASSVATSGSRNEQFFGPGTRLTVL.

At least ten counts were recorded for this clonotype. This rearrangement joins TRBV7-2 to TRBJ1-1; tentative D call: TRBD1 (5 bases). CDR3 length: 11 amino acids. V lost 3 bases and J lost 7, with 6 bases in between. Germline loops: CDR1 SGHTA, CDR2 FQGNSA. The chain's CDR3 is CASSLGVEAFF. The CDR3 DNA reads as TGTGCCAGCAGCTTGGGGGTTGAAGCTTTCTTT.

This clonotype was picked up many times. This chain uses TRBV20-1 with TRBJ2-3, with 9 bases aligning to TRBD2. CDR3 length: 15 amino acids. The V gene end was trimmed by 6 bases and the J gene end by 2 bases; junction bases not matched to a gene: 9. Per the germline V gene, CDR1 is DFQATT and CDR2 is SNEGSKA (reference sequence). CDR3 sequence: CSAEIAGVDTDTQYF. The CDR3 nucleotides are TGCAGTGCCGAAATAGCGGGAGTGGACACAGATACGCAGTATTTT.

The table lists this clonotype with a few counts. This CDR3 is CASTLVPGNYGYTF. CDR3 coding DNA: TGTGCCAGCACCCTGGTCCCGGGAAACTATGGCTACACCTTC. The chain joins TRBV2 to TRBJ1-2; D is unclear. V was cut by 7 bases and J by 2 bases, with 14 bases left in between. The germline V gene has CDR1 SNHLY and CDR2 FYNNEI. The CDR3 consists of 14 residues.

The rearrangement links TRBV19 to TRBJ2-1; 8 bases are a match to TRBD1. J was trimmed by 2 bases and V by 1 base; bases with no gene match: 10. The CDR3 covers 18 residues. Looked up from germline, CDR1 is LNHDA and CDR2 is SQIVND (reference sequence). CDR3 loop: CASSIAQGQVAPYNEQFF. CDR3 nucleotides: TGTGCCAGTAGTATAGCCCAGGGACAGGTGGCCCCCTACAATGAGCAGTTCTTC.

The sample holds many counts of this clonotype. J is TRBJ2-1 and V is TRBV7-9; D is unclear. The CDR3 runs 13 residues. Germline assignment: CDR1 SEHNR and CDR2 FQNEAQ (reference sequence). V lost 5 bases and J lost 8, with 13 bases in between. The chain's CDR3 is CASSPPLVDEQFF. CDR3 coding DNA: TGTGCCAGCAGCCCCCCTCTGGTTGATGAGCAGTTCTTC.

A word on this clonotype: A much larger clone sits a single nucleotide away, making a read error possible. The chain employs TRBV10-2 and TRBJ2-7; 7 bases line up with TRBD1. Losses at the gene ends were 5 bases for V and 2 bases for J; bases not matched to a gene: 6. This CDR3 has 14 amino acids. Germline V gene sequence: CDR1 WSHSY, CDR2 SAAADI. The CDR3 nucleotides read TGCGCCAGCAGTACCGGGACAGCGACCTACGAGCAGTACTTC. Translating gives CASSTGTATYEQYF.